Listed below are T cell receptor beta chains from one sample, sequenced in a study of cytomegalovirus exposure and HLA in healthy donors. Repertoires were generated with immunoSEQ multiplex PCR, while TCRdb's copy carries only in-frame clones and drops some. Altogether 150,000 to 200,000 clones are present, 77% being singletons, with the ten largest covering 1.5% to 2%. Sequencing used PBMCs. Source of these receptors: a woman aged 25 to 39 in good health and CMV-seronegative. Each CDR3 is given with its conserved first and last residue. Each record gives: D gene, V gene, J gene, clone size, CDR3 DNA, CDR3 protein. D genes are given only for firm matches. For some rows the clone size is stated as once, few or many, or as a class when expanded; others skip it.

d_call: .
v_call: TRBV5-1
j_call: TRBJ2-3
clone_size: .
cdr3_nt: TGCGCCAGCAGCCCGGGGGTGGTTAGCACAGATACGCAGTATTTT
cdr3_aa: CASSPGVVSTDTQYF

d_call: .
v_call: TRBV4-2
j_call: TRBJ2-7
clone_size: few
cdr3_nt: TGTGCCAGCAGCCAAGATTATTCCACGGGGGTCGACTTTTTCTACGAGCAGTACTTC
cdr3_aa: CASSQDYSTGVDFFYEQYF

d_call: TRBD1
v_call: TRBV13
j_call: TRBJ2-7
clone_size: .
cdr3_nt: TGTGCCAGCAGCATACGACAGGGGTCCTACGAGCAGTACTTC
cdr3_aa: CASSIRQGSYEQYF

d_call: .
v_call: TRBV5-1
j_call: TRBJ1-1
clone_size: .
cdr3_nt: TGCGCCAGCAGCTTGGGGACAGCGAACACTGAAGCTTTCTTT
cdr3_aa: CASSLGTANTEAFF

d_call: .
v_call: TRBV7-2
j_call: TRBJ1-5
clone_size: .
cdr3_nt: TGTGCCAGCAGCTTCGACTATAGCAATCAGCCCCAGCATTTT
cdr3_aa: CASSFDYSNQPQHF

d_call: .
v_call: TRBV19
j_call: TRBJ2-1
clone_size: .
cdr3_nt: TGTGCCAGTAGTATGGACAGAGAAACCTACAATGAGCAGTTCTTC
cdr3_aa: CASSMDRETYNEQFF

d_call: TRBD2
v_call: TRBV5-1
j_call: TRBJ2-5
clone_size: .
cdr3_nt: TGCGCCAGCAGTACTGGACTAGCGGAGACCCAGTACTTC
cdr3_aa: CASSTGLAETQYF

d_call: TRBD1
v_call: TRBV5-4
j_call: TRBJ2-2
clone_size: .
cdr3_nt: TGTGCCAGCAGCTTTGGGAAGGGACAGGGGTACACCGGGGAGCTGTTTTTT
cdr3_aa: CASSFGKGQGYTGELFF

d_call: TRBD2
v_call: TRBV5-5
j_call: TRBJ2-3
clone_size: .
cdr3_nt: TGTGCCACCAAACCTTCCGGGACTACAACCCCAGATACGCAGTATTTT
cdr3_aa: CATKPSGTTTPDTQYF

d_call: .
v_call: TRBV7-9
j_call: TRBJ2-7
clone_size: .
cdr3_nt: TGTGCCAGCAGCTTGGGCTACTCCTACGAGCAGTACTTC
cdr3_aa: CASSLGYSYEQYF

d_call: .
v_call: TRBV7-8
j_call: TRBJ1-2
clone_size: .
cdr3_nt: TGTGCCAGCAGCTTATCAAGTCCGGACTATGGCTACACCTTC
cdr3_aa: CASSLSSPDYGYTF

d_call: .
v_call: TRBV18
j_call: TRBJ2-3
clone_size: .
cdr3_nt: TGTGCCAGCTCACCAATGGCATTTTCTAGCACAGATACGCAGTATTTT
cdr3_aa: CASSPMAFSSTDTQYF

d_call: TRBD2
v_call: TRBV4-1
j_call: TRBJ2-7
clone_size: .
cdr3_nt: TGCGCCAGCAGCCGGGGACTAGCGGGGGGTGCCGAGCAGTACTTC
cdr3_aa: CASSRGLAGGAEQYF

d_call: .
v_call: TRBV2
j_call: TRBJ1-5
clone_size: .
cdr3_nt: TGTGCCAGCTGTGGACAGTTTAGCAATCAGCCCCAGCATTTT
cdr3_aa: CASCGQFSNQPQHF

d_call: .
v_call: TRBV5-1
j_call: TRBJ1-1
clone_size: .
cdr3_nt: TGCGCCAGCAGCTTCCAAACGGCGGGAGAAGCTTTCTTT
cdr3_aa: CASSFQTAGEAFF

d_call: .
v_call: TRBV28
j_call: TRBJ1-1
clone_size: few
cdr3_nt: TGTGCCAGCAGGAATACAGGCTCCACTGAAGCTTTCTTT
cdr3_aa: CASRNTGSTEAFF

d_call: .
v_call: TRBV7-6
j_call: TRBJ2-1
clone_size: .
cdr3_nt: TGTGCCAGCAGCTCATCGGGACTCGCTTACAATGAGCAGTTCTTC
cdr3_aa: CASSSSGLAYNEQFF

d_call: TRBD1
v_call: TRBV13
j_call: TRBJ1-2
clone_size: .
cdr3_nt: TGTGCCAGCAGCGGAACGACAGGGGTCGGCTACCCCTTC
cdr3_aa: CASSGTTGVGYPF

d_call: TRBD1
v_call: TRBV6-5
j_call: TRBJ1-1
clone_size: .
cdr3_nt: TGTGCCAGCAGTTCCATCCGGGACAGCACTGAAGCTTTCTTT
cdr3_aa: CASSSIRDSTEAFF

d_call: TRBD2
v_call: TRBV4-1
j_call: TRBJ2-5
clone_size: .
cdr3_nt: TGCGCCAGCAGCCAGGAAAACATCGCGGGGGCCCAGTACTTC
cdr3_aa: CASSQENIAGAQYF

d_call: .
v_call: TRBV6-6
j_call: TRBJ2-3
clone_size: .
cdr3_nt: TGTGCCAGCGGTTCAGTTGATACGCAGTATTTT
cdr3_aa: CASGSVDTQYF

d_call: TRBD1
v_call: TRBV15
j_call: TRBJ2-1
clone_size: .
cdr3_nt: TGTGCCACCAGCAGAGCGAGGGGACAGTCCGAGTTCTTC
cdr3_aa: CATSRARGQSEFF

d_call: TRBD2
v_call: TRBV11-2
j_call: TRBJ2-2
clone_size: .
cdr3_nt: TGTGCCAGCAGCGGTAGGACTAGCGGGAGCATCGGGGAGCTGTTTTTT
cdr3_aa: CASSGRTSGSIGELFF

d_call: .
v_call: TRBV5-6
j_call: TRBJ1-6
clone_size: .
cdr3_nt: TGTGCCAGCAGCTCGACAGCGTATAATTCACCCCTCCACTTT
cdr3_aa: CASSSTAYNSPLHF

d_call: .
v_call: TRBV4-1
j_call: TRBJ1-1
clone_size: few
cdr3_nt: TGCGCCAGCAGCCAGTATGAAGGGGGTACTGAAGCTTTCTTT
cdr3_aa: CASSQYEGGTEAFF

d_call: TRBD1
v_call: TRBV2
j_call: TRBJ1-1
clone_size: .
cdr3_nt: TGTGCCAGGAGACCGGGACAGAAGACTGAAGCTTTCTTT
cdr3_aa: CARRPGQKTEAFF